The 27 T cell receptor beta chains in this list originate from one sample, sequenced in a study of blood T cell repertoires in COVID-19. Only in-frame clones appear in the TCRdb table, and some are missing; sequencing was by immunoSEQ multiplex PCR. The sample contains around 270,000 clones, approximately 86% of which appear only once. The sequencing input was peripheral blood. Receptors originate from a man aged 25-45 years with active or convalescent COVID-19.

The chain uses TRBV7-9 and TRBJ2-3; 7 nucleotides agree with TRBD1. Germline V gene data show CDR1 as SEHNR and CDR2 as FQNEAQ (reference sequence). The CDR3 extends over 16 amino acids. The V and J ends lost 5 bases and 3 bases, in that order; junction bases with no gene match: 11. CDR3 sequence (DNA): TGTGCCAGCAGCCCCCTCTCCTGGGGACAGACAGATACGCAGTATTTT. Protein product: CASSPLSWGQTDTQYF. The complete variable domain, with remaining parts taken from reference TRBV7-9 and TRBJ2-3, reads DTGVSQNPRHKITKRGQNVTFRCDPISEHNRLYWYRQTLGQGPEFLTYFQNEAQLEKSRLLSDRFSAERPKGSFSTLEIQRTEQGDSAMYLCASSPLSWGQTDTQYFGPGTRLTVL.

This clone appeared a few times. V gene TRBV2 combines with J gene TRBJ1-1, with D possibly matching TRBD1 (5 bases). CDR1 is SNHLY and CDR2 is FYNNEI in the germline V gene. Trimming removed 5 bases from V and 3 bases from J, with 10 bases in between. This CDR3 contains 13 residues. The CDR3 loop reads CASSYTGYTEAFF. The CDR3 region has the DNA TGTGCCAGCAGTTACACAGGTTACACTGAAGCTTTCTTT.

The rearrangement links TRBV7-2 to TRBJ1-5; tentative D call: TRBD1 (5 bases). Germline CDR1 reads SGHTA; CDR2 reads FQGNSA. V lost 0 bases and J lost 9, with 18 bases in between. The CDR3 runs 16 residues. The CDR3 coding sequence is TGTGCCAGCAGCTTAGCGGGCGGAACAGGTTCCCGGCCCCAGCATTTT. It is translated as CASSLAGGTGSRPQHF.

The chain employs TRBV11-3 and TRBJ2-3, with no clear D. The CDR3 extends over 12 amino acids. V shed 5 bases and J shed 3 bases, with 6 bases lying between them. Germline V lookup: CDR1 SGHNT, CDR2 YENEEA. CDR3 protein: CASSPSTDTQYF. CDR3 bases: TGTGCCAGCAGCCCCTCTACAGATACGCAGTATTTT.

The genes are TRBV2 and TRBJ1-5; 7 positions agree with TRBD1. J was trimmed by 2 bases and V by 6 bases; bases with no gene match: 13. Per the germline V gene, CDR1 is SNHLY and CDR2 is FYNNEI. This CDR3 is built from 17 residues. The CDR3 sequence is CASRGLDRQGGNQPQHF. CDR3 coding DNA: TGTGCCAGCAGGGGCCTTGACCGACAGGGAGGCAATCAGCCCCAGCATTTT.

Written as DNA, the CDR3 is TGTGCCAGCAGCCAATCCCAGAGGCAGTTGAACACTGAAGCTTTCTTT. This encodes CASSQSQRQLNTEAFF. This chain links TRBV4-2 with TRBJ1-1; D is ambiguous. In germline, CDR1 is LGHNA, CDR2 YNFKEQ. The CDR3 totals 16 residues. The V gene lost 2 bases and the J gene lost 0 bases, with 13 bases spanning the gap.

DNA for the CDR3: TGTGCCAGTAGTACCACTCTTATTACGGTAGAGACCCAGTACTTC. Its translation is CASSTTLITVETQYF. The chain uses TRBV19 and TRBJ2-5; D uncertain. The CDR3 loop spans 15 amino acids. Per the germline V gene, CDR1 is LNHDA and CDR2 is SQIVND (reference sequence). The germline V and J ends were trimmed by 4 bases and 4 bases, with 16 bases remaining between them.

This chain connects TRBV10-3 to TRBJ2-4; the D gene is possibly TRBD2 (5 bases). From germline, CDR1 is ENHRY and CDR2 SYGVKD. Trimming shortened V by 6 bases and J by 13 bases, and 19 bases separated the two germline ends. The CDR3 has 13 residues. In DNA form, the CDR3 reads TGTGCCATCAGAGAGGACCCTAGCAAGGGCCAGTACTTC. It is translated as CAIREDPSKGQYF.

CDR3 sequence reads: CASSIKPGQGELAGGYEQYF. The CDR3, as DNA: TGTGCCAGTAGTATAAAACCCGGACAGGGAGAACTAGCGGGGGGTTACGAGCAGTACTTC. The gene calls are TRBV19 and TRBJ2-7, with 12 bases aligning to TRBD2. The CDR3 spans 20 residues. Unmatched junction bases numbered 18, after V lost 2 bases and J lost 4 bases. CDR1 is LNHDA, CDR2 SQIVND, per germline (reference sequence).

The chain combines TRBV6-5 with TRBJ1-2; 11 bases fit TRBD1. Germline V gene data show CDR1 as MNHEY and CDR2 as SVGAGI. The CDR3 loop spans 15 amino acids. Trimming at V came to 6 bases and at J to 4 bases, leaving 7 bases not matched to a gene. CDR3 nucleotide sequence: TGTGCCAGCAGCCCCCGGGACAGGGGGTCCTATGGCTACACCTTC. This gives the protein CASSPRDRGSYGYTF.

CDR3 region: CAISATGTDSYNEQFF. CDR3 DNA sequence: TGTGCCATCAGTGCAACAGGGACCGACTCCTACAATGAGCAGTTCTTC. The chain links TRBV10-3 to TRBJ2-1; a possible D gene is TRBD1 (6 bases). Deletions cut 4 bases from V and 0 bases from J, with 13 bases between. Per the germline V gene, CDR1 is ENHRY and CDR2 is SYGVKD. The CDR3 spans 16 residues.

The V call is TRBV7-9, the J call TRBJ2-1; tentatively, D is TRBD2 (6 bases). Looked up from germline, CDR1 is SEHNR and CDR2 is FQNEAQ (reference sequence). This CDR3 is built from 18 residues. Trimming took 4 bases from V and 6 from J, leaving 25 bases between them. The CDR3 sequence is CASSSFWSSAETGNEQFF. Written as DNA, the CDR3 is TGTGCCAGCAGCTCCTTTTGGTCTAGCGCAGAAACAGGCAATGAGCAGTTCTTC.

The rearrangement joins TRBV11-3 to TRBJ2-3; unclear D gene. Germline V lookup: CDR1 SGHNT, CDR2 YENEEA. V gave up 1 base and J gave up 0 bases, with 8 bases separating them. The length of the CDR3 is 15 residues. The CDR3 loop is CASSLGAASTDTQYF. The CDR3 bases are TGTGCCAGCAGCTTAGGGGCAGCCAGCACAGATACGCAGTATTTT.

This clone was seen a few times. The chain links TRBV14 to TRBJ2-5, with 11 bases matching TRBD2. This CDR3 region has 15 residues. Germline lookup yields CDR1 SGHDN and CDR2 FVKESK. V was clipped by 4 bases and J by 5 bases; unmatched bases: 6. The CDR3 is CASSRGLAGYETQYF. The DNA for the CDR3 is TGTGCCAGCAGCCGCGGACTAGCGGGTTACGAGACCCAGTACTTC.

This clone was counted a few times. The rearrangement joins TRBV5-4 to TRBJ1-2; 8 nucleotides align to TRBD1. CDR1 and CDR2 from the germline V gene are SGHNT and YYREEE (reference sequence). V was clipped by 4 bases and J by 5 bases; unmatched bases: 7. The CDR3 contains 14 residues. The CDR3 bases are TGTGCCAGCAGCCAGGGGGGACAGGAGTATGGCTACACCTTC. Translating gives CASSQGGQEYGYTF. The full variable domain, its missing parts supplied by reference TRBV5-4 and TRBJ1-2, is ETGVTQSPTHLIKTRGQQVTLRCSSQSGHNTVSWYQQALGQGPQFIFQYYREEENGRGNFPPRFSGLQFPNYSSELNVNALELDDSALYLCASSQGGQEYGYTFGSGTRLTVV.

CDR3 nucleotide sequence: TGTGCCAGCAGCCCTAGCGGGGGGGCATCCTACGAGCAGTACTTC. It codes for CASSPSGGASYEQYF. V and J are TRBV3-1 (or the pseudogene TRBV3-2) and TRBJ2-7; the match to TRBD2 covers 12 bases. The CDR3 consists of 15 residues. CDR1 is LGHDT, CDR2 YNNKEL, per germline (reference sequence). V gave up 4 bases and J gave up 1 base; unmatched junction bases: 2.

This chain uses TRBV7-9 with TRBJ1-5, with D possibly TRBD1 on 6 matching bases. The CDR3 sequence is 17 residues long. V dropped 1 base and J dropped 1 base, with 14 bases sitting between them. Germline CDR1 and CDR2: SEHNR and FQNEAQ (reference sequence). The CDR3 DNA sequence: TGTGCCAGCAGCTTAGAGACAGGCGGAGAAAGCAATCAGCCCCAGCATTTT. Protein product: CASSLETGGESNQPQHF.

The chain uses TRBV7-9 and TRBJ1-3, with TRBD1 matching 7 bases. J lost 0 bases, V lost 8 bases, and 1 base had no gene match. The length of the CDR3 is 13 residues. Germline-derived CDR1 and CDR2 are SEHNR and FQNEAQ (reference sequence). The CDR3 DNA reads TGTGCCAGCTCAGGGGGCTCTGGAAACACCATATATTTT. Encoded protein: CASSGGSGNTIYF. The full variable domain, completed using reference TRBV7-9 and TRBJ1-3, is DTGVSQNPRHKITKRGQNVTFRCDPISEHNRLYWYRQTLGQGPEFLTYFQNEAQLEKSRLLSDRFSAERPKGSFSTLEIQRTEQGDSAMYLCASSGGSGNTIYFGEGSWLTVV.

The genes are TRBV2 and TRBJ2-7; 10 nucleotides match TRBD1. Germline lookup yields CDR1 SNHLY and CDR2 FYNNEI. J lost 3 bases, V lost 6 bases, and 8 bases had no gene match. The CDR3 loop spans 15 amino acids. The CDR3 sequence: CASRATGTGVYEQYF. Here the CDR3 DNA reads TGTGCCAGCAGGGCAACCGGGACAGGGGTCTACGAGCAGTACTTC.

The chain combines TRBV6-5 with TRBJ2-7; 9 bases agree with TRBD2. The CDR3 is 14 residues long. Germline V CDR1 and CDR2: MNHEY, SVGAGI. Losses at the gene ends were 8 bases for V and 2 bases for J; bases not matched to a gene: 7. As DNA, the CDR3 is TGTGCCAGCCGGGACCGCGGGGGGGCCTACGAGCAGTACTTC. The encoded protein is CASRDRGGAYEQYF.

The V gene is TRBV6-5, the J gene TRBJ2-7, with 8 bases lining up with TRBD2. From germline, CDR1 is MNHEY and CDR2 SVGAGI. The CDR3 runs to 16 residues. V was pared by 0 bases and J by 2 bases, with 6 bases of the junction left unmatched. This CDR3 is CASSYSMGLEAYEQYF. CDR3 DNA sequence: TGTGCCAGCAGTTACTCGATGGGACTAGAGGCCTACGAGCAGTACTTC.

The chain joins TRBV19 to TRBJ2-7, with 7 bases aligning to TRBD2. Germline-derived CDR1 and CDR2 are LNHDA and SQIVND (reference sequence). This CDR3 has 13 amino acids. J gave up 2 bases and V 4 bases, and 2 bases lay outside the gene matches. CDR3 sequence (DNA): TGTGCCAGTAGTAGTGGGAGGGCCTACGAGCAGTACTTC. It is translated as CASSSGRAYEQYF. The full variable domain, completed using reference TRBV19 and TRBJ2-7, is DGGITQSPKYLFRKEGQNVTLSCEQNLNHDAMYWYRQDPGQGLRLIYYSQIVNDFQKGDIAEGYSVSREKKESFPLTVTSAQKNPTAFYLCASSSGRAYEQYFGPGTRLTVT.

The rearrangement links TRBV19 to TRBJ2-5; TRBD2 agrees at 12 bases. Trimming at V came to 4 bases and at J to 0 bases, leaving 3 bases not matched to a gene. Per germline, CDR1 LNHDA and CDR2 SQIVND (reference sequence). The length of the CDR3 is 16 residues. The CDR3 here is CASSSGLAGYQETQYF. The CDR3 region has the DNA TGTGCCAGTAGTAGCGGACTAGCGGGGTACCAAGAGACCCAGTACTTC. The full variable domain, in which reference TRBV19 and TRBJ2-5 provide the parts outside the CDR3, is DGGITQSPKYLFRKEGQNVTLSCEQNLNHDAMYWYRQDPGQGLRLIYYSQIVNDFQKGDIAEGYSVSREKKESFPLTVTSAQKNPTAFYLCASSSGLAGYQETQYFGPGTRLLVL.

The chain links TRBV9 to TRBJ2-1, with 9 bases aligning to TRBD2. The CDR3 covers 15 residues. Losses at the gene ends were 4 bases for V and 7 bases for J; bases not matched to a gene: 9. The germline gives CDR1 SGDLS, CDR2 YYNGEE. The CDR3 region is CASSPRGGSGNEQFF. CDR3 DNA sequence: TGTGCCAGCAGCCCGCGGGGGGGCTCGGGTAATGAGCAGTTCTTC. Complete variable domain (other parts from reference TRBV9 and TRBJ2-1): DSGVTQTPKHLITATGQRVTLRCSPRSGDLSVYWYQQSLDQGLQFLIQYYNGEERAKGNILERFSAQQFPDLHSELNLSSLELGDSALYFCASSPRGGSGNEQFFGPGTRLTVL.

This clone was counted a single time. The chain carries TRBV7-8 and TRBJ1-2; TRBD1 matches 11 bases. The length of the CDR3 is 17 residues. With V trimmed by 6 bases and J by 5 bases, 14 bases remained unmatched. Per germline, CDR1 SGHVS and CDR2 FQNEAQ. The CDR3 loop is CASSDGTGGNRGYGYTF. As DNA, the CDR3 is TGTGCCAGCAGTGACGGGACAGGGGGAAACCGAGGGTATGGCTACACCTTC. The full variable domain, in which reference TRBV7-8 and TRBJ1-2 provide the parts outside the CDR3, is GAGVSQSPRYKVAKRGQDVALRCDPISGHVSLFWYQQALGQGPEFLTYFQNEAQLDKSGLPSDRFFAERPEGSVSTLKIQRTQQEDSAVYLCASSDGTGGNRGYGYTFGSGTRLTVV.

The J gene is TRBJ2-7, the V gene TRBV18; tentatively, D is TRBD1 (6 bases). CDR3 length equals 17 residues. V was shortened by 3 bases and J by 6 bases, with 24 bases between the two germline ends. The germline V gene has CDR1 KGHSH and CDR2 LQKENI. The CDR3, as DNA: TGTGCCAGCTCACCCGCCATAAACCGGGACATCTGGTCCGAGCAGTACTTC. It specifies CASSPAINRDIWSEQYF. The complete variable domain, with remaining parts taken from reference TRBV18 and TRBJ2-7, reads NAGVMQNPRHLVRRRGQEARLRCSPMKGHSHVYWYRQLPEEGLKFMVYLQKENIIDESGMPKERFSAEFPKEGPSILRIQQVVRGDSAAYFCASSPAINRDIWSEQYFGPGTRLTVT.

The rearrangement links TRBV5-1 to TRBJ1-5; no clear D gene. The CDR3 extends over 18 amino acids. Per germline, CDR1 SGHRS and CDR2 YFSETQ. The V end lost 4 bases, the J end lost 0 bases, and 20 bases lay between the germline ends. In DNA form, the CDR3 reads TGCGCCAGCAGCCCTCCCGCCCCAGGCCAGTATAGCAATCAGCCCCAGCATTTT. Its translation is CASSPPAPGQYSNQPQHF.